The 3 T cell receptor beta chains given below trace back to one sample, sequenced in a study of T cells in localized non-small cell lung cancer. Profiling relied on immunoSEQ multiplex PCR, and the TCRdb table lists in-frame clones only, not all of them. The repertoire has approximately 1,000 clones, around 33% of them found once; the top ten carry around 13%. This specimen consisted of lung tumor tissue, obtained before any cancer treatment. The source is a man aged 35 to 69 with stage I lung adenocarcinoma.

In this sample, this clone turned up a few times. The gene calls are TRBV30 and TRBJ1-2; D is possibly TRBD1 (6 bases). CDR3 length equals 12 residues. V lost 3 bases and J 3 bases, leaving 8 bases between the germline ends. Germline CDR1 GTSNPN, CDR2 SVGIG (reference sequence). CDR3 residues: CAWSQGYYGYTF. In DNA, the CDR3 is TGTGCCTGGAGCCAGGGGTACTATGGCTACACCTTC.

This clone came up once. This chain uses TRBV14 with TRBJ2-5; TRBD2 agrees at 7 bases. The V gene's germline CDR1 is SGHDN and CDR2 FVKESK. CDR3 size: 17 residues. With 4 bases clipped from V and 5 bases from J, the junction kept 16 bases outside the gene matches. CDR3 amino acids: CASSPRVWTRGRETQYF. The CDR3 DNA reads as TGTGCCAGCAGCCCTCGGGTTTGGACTAGAGGGCGGGAGACCCAGTACTTC. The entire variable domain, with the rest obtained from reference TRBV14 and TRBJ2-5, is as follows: EAGVTQFPSHSVIEKGQTVTLRCDPISGHDNLYWYRRVMGKEIKFLLHFVKESKQDESGMPNNRFLAERTGGTYSTLKVQPAELEDSGVYFCASSPRVWTRGRETQYFGPGTRLLVL.

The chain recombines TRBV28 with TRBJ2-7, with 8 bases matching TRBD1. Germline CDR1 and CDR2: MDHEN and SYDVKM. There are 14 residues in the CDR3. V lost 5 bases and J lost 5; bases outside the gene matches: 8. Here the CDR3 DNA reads TGTGCCAGCAGTCCTCGGACAGGGACCGACGAGCAGTACTTC. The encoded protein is CASSPRTGTDEQYF.